This TCR beta chain came from a study of blood T cell repertoires in COVID-19. Study summary: PBMCs, B-cell-depleted T cells, or T cells were the source of the cDNA or gDNA that made up the material.

Original data processing: Amplified reference gene primers provided the basis for estimating nucleated cell counts. Sequenced by immunoSEQ multiplex PCR; TCRdb stores in-frame clones only, minus some. That table supplies the V and J calls and clone size; D and trimming were determined from the DNA. The sample lists 150,000 or so clones, about 90% seen once, with 4.8% in the top ten. CDR1 and CDR2 (germline): SGHRS, YFSETQ. CDR3 length: 15 amino acids. With 0 bases clipped from V and 6 bases from J, the junction kept 5 bases outside the gene matches. The sample was peripheral blood. The V call is TRBV5-1, the J call TRBJ2-2; 7 nucleotides agree with TRBD2. The origin of this receptor is a man aged 30 to 45 with COVID-19, enrolled during active disease. The CDR3 protein is CASSLDGSGAGELFF. CDR3 bases: TGCGCCAGCAGCTTGGACGGGAGCGGGGCCGGGGAGCTGTTTTTT.